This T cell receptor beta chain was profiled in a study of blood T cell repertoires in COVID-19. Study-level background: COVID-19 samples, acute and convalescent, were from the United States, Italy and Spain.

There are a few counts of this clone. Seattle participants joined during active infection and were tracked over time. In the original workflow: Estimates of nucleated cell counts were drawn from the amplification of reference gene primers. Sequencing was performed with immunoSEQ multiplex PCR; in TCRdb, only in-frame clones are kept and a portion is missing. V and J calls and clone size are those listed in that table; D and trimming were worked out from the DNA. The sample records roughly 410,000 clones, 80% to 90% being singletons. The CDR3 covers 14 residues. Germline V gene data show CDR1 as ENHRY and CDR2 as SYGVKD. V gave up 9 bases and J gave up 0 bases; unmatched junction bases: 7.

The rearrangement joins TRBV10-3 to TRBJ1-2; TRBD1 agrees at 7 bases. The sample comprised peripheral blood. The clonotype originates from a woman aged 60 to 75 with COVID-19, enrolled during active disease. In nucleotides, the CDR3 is TGTGCCATGCGAGGGACAGAAGCTAACTATGGCTACACCTTC. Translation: CAMRGTEANYGYTF.